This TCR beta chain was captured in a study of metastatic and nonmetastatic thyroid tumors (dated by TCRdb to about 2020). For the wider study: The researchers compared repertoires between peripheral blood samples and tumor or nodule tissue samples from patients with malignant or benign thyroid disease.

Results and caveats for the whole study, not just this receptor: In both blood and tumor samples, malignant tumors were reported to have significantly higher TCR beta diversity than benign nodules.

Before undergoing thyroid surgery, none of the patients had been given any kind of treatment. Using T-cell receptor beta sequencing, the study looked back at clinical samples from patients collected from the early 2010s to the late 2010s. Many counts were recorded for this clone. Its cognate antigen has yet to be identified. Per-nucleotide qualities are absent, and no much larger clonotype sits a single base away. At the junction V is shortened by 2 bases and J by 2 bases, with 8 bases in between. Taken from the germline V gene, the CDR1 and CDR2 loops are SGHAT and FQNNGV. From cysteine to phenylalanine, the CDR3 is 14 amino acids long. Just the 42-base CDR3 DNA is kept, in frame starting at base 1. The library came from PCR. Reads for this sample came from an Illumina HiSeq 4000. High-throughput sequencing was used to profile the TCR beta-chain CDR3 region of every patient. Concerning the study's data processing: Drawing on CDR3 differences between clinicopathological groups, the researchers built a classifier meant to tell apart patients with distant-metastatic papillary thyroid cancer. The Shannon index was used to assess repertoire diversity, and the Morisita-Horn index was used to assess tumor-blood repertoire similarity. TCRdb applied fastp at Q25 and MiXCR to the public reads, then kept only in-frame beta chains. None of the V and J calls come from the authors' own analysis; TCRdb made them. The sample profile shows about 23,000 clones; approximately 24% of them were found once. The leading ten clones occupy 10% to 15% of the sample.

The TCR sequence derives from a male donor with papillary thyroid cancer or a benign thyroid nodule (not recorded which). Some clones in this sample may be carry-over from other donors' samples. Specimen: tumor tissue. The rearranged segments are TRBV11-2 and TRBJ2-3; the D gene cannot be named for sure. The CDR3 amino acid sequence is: CASSLSQVTDTQYF. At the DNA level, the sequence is TGTGCCAGCAGCTTATCGCAGGTCACAGATACGCAGTATTTT.